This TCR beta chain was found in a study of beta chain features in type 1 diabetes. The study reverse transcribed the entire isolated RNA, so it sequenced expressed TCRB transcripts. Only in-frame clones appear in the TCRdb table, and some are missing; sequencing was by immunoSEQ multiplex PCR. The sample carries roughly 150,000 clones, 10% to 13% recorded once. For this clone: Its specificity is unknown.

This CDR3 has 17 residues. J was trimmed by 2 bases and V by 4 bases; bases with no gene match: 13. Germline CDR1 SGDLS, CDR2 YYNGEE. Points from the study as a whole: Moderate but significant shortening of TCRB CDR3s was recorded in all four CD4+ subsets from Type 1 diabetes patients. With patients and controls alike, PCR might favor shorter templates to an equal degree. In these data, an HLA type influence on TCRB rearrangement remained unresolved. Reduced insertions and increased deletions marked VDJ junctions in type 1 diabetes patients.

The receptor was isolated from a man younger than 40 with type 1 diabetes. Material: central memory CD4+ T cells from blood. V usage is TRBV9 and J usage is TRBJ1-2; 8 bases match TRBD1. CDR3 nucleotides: TGTGCCAGCAGCAGGGACAGGTCCGCCCCACGGAACTATGGCTACACCTTC. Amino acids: CASSRDRSAPRNYGYTF.